Below are 8 T cell receptor beta chains sequenced from a single sample in a study of T cell responses to AZD1222 COVID-19 vaccine. Here immunoSEQ multiplex PCR was the method, and the copy in TCRdb shows in-frame clones only, minus some. The data hold about 130,000 clones, with roughly nine tenths observed a single time. The specimen comprised peripheral blood, sampled on day 0 of AZD1222 vaccination. The receptors were sampled from an adult in good health.

The chain links TRBV7-3 to TRBJ2-2; 9 nucleotides match TRBD2. The CDR3 covers 17 residues. J gave up 0 bases and V 3 bases, and 5 bases lay outside the gene matches. CDR1 is SGHTA and CDR2 is FQGTGA in the germline V gene. The CDR3 here is CASSFASGIANTGELFF. CDR3 bases: TGTGCCAGCAGCTTTGCTAGCGGGATAGCGAACACCGGGGAGCTGTTTTTT.

The chain recombines TRBV5-4 with TRBJ1-3; D remains unclear. Germline-derived CDR1 and CDR2 are SGHNT and YYREEE (reference sequence). Trimming cost V 0 bases and J 2 bases, with 9 bases left between them. The CDR3 runs to 15 residues. CDR3 nucleotide sequence: TGTGCCAGCAGCTTGGCCGGGGAACCTGGAAACACCATATATTTT. The encoded protein is CASSLAGEPGNTIYF.

This clone came up once. The genes are TRBV21-1 and TRBJ2-7; the table calls TRBD2, which could not be checked here. TRBV21-1 counts as a pseudogene. This CDR3 is 19 amino acids long. CDR3: CASSKAGGTSGEGDYEQYF. CDR3 sequence (DNA): TGTGCCAGCAGCAAAGCTGGGGGGACTAGCGGGGAAGGGGACTACGAGCAGTACTTC.

The rearrangement links TRBV2 to TRBJ1-6; D might be TRBD1 (5 bases). V was pared by 6 bases and J by 0 bases, with 9 bases between. Germline values: CDR1 SNHLY, CDR2 FYNNEI. This CDR3 region has 15 residues. CDR3 sequence (DNA): TGTGCCAGCAGCGCCAGGGACTCCTATAATTCACCCCTCCACTTT. The encoded protein is CASSARDSYNSPLHF. Filled out from reference TRBV2 and TRBJ1-6, the complete variable domain reads EPEVTQTPSHQVTQMGQEVILRCVPISNHLYFYWYRQILGQKVEFLVSFYNNEISEKSEIFDDQFSVERPDGSNFTLKIRSTKLEDSAMYFCASSARDSYNSPLHFGNGTRLTVT.

This rearrangement joins TRBV30 to TRBJ1-5, with D maybe TRBD1 (5 bases). The CDR3 has 13 amino acids. Germline V CDR1 and CDR2: GTSNPN, SVGIG (reference sequence). The ends were cut back, 4 bases at V and 3 bases at J, with 10 bases in the middle. The CDR3 DNA reads as TGTGCCTGGACGCAGGGAAACAATCAGCCCCAGCATTTT. Amino acid sequence: CAWTQGNNQPQHF.

The chain combines TRBV19 with TRBJ1-2; D not resolved. Germline CDR1 is LNHDA and CDR2 is SQIVND (reference sequence). V lost 7 bases to trimming and J lost 2 bases, with 8 bases between them. This CDR3 is built from 12 residues. As DNA, the CDR3 is TGTGCCAGTAAGATCACAAACTATGGCTACACCTTC. Encoded protein: CASKITNYGYTF.

The chain joins TRBV28 to TRBJ1-2; D perhaps matches TRBD1 (6 bases). The CDR3 covers 14 residues. Germline CDR1 is MDHEN and CDR2 is SYDVKM. V shed 6 bases and J shed 4 bases, with 15 bases lying between them. CDR3 nucleotides: TGTGCCAGCAGCCCGTGGGGGCAGAGCTATGGCTACACCTTC. The encoded protein is CASSPWGQSYGYTF.

As regards this clone: Sequence at one end of the junction differs from germline and may be a read error. V and J are TRBV11-2 and TRBJ2-1; 15 nucleotides match TRBD2. The V gene's germline CDR1 is SGHAT and CDR2 FQNNGV. CDR3 length: 20 residues. In DNA, the CDR3 is TGTGCCAGCAGCATAGAACCTTGGACTAGCGGGGGGGCAGAATACAATGAGCAGTTCTTC. Translation gives CASSIEPWTSGGAEYNEQFF.